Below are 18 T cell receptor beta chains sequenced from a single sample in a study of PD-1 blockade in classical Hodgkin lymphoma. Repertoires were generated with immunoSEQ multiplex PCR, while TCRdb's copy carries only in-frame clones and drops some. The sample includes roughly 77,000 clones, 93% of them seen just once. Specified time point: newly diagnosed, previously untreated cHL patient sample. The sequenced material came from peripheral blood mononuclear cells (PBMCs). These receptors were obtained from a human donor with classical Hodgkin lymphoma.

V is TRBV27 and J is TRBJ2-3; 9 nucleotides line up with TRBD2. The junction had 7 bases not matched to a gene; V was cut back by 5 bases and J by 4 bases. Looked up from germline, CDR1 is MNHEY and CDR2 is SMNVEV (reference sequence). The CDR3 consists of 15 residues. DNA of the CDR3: TGTGCCAGCAGTGTAGCGGGAGCGGTTTCAGATACGCAGTATTTT. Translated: CASSVAGAVSDTQYF.

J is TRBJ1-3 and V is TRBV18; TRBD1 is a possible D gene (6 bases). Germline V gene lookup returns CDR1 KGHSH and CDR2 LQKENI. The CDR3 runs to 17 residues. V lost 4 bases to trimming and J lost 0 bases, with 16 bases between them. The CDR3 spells CASSLYTLTGSGNTIYF. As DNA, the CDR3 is TGTGCCAGCTCACTATATACTCTGACAGGCTCTGGAAACACCATATATTTT.

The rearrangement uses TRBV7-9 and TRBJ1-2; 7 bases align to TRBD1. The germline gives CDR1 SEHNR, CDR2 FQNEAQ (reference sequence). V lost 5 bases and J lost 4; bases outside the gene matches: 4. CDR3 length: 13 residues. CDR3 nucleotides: TGTGCCAGCAGCCCGGACAGGAGCTATGGCTACACCTTC. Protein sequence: CASSPDRSYGYTF.

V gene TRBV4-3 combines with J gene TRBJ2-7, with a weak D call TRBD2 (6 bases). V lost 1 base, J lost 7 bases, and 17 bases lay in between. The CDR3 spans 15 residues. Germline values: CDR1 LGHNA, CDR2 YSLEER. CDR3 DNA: TGCGCCAGCAGCCAAGTCGGTAGCGGTGAAAAAGAGCAGTACTTC. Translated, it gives CASSQVGSGEKEQYF.

Here the CDR3 DNA reads TGCGCCAGCAGCAACCAAGGGGAGACCCAGTACTTC. This sequence encodes CASSNQGETQYF. The V call is TRBV5-1, the J call TRBJ2-5; D is unclear. The V and J ends lost 4 bases and 5 bases respectively, with 9 bases between them. The CDR3 contains 12 residues. CDR1 is SGHRS, CDR2 YFSETQ, per germline.

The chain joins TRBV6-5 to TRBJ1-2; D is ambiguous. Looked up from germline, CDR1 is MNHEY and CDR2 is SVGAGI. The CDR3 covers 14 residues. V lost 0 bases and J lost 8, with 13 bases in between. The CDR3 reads CASSYSTGSRGYTF. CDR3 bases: TGTGCCAGCAGTTACTCAACGGGGTCTAGGGGCTACACCTTC.

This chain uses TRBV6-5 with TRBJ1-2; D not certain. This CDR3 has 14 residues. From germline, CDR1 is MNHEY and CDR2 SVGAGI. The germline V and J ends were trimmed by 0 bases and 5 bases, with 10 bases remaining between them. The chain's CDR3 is CASSYSSGGYGYTF. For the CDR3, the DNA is TGTGCCAGCAGTTACTCGTCGGGTGGGTATGGCTACACCTTC.

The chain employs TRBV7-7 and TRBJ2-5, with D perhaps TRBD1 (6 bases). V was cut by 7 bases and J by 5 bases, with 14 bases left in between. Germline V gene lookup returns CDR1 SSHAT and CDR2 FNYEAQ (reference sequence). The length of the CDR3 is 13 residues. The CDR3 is CASTKGGGETQYF. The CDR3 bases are TGTGCCAGCACCAAAGGGGGTGGGGAGACCCAGTACTTC.

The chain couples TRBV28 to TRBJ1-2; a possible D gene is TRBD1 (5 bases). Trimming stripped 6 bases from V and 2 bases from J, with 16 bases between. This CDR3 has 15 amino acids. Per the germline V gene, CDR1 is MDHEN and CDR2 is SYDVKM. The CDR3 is CASRSGTARNYGYTF. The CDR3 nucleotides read TGTGCCAGCAGATCAGGGACCGCGAGAAACTATGGCTACACCTTC.

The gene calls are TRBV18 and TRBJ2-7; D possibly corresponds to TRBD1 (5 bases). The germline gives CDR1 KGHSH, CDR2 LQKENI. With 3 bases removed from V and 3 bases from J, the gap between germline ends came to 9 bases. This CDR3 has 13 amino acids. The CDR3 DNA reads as TGTGCCAGCTCACCTACAGGTTTCTACGAGCAGTACTTC. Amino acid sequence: CASSPTGFYEQYF. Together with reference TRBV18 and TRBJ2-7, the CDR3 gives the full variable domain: NAGVMQNPRHLVRRRGQEARLRCSPMKGHSHVYWYRQLPEEGLKFMVYLQKENIIDESGMPKERFSAEFPKEGPSILRIQQVVRGDSAAYFCASSPTGFYEQYFGPGTRLTVT.

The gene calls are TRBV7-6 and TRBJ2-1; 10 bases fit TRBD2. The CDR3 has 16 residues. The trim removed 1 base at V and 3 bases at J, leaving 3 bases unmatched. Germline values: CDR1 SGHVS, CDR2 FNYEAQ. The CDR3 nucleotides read TGTGCCAGCAGCTTAGGGACTAGCGGAAACTACAATGAGCAGTTCTTC. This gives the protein CASSLGTSGNYNEQFF.

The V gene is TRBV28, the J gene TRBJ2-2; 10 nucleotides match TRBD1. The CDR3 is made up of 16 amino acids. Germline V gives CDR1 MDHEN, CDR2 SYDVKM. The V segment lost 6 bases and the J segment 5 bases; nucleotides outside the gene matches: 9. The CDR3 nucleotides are TGTGCCAGCAGACTCCCCGGGACAGGGGTAACCGGGGAGCTGTTTTTT. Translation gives CASRLPGTGVTGELFF. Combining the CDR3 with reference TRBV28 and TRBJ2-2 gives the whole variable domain DVKVTQSSRYLVKRTGEKVFLECVQDMDHENMFWYRQDPGLGLRLIYFSYDVKMKEKGDIPEGYSVSREKKERFSLILESASTNQTSMYLCASRLPGTGVTGELFFGEGSRLTVL.

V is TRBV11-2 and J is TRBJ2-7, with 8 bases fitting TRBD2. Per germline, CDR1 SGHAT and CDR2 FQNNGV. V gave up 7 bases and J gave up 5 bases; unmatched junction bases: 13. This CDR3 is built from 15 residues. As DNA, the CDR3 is TGTGCCAGCACCCTTAGCGGGAAGGGTGCCCACGAGCAGTACTTC. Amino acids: CASTLSGKGAHEQYF.

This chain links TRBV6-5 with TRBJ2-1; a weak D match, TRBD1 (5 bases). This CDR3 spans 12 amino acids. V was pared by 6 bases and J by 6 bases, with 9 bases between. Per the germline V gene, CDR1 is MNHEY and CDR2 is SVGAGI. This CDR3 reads CASSPRANEQFF. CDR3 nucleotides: TGTGCCAGCAGCCCCAGGGCCAATGAGCAGTTCTTC.

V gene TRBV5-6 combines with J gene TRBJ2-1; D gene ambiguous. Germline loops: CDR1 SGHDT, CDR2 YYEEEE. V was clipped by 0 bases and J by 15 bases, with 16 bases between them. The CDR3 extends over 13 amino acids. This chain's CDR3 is CASSLGHSSLSFF. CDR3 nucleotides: TGTGCCAGCAGCTTGGGACACTCTTCCCTGTCGTTCTTC.

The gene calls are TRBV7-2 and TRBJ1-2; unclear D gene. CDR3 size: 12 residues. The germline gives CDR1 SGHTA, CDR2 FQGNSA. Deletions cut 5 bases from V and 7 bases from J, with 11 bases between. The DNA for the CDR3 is TGTGCCAGCAGCCCTGGTGTCGGTGGCTACACCTTC. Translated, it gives CASSPGVGGYTF.

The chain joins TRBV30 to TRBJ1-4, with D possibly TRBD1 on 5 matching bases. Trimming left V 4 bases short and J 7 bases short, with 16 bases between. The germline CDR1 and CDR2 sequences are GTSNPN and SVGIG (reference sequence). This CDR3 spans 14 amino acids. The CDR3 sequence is CAWNIQGGGEKLFF. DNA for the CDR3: TGTGCCTGGAATATTCAGGGCGGGGGTGAAAAACTGTTTTTT.

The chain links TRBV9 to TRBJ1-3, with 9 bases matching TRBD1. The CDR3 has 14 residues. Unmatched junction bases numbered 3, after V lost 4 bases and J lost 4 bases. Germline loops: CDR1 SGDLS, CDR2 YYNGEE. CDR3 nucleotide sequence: TGTGCCAGCAGCACGACAGGGGGAGGAAACACCATATATTTT. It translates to CASSTTGGGNTIYF.